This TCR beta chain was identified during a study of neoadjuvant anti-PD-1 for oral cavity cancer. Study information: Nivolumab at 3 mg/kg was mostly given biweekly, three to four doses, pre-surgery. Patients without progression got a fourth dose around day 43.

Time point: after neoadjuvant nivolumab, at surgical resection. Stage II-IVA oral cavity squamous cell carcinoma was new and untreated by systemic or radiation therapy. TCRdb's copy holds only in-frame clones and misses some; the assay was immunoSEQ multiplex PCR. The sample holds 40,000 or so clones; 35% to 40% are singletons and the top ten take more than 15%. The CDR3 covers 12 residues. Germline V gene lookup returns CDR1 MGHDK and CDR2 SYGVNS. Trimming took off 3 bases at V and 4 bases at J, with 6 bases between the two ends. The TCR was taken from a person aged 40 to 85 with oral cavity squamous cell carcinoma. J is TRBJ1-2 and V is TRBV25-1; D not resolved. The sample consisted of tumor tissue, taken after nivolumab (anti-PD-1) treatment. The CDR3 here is CASSERSYGYTF. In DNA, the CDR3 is TGTGCCAGCAGTGAGAGGTCCTATGGCTACACCTTC.